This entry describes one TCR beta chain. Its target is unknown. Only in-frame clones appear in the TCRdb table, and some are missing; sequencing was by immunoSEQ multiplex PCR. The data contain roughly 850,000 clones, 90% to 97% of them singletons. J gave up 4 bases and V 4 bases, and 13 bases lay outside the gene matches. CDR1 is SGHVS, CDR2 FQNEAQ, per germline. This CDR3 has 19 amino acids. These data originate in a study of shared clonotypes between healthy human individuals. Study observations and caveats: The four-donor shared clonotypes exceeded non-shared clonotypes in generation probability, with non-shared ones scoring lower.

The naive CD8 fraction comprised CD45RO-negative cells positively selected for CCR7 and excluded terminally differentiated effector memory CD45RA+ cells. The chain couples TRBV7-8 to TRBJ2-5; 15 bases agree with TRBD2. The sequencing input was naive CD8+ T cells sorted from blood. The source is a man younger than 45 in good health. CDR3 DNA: TGTGCCAGCAGCTATTCCCGCGGACTAGCGGGAGGGCCAAGAGAGACCCAGTACTTC. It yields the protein CASSYSRGLAGGPRETQYF.